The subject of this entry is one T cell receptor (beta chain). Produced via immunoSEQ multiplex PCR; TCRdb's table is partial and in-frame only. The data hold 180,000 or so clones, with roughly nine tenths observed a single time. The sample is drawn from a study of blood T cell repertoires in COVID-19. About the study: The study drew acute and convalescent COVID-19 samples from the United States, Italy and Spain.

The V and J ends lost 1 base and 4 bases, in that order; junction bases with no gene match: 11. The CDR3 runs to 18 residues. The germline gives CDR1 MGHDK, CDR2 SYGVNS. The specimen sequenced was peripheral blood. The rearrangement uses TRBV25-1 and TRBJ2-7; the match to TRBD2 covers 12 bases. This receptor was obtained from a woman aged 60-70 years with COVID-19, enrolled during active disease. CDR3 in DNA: TGTGCCAGCAGTGAATTGGGGGGGCCCGGGACTAGCGGGTACGAGCAGTACTTC. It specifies CASSELGGPGTSGYEQYF.